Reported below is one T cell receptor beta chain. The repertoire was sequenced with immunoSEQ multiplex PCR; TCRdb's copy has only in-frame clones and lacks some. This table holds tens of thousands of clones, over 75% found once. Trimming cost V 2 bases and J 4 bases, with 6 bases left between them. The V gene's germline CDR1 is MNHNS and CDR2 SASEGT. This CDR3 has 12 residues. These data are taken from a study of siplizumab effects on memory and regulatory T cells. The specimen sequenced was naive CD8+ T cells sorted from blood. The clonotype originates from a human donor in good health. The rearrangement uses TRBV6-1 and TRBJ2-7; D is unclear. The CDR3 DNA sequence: TGTGCCAGCAGTGAATGGGGTTACGAGCAGTACTTC. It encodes CASSEWGYEQYF.